Listed below are T cell receptor beta chains from one sample, sequenced in a study of blood T cells in healthy people across ages. TCRdb reprocessed the 5' RACE reads with MiXCR, giving one entry per CDR3 protein. The data show about 670,000 distinct CDR3 sequences, around 50% seen once. What was sequenced was blood. These receptors were obtained from a woman over 75 in good health. CDR3s include the opening cysteine and the closing phenylalanine or tryptophan. The D gene is left open where the match is weak. Clone sizes are given selectively: once, few, many, or a class where the clone is expanded.

abundance,d_gene,j_gene,v_gene,CDR3nt,CDR3aa
few,TRBD2,TRBJ2-4,TRBV10-3,TGTGCCATCAGCTCTTCTACTAGCGGGGCAGCCAAAAACATTCAGTACTTC,CAISSSTSGAAKNIQYF
few,-,TRBJ2-5,TRBV11-2,TGTGCCAGCAGCGGGCGGTACCAAGAGACCCAGTACTTC,CASSGRYQETQYF
few,-,TRBJ2-4,TRBV10-2,TGCACCAGCAGTGAAGAATCGCTTGGCAAAAACATTCAGTACTTC,CTSSEESLGKNIQYF
-,-,TRBJ1-5,TRBV10-3,TGTGCCATCGGGGTGGCGGGGGAGCAGCCCCAGCATTTT,CAIGVAGEQPQHF
-,-,TRBJ2-7,TRBV6-1,TGTGCCAGCAGTATCGACAGTTCCTACGAGCAGTACTTC,CASSIDSSYEQYF
few,TRBD2,TRBJ2-2,TRBV2,TGTGCCAGCAGTGCGGGGACTAGCGCCGGGGAGCTGTTTTTT,CASSAGTSAGELFF
-,-,TRBJ2-5,TRBV27,TGTGCCAGCAGTTCGGTTCAGAGCCAAGAAACCCAGTACTTC,CASSSVQSQETQYF
-,TRBD2,TRBJ2-5,TRBV10-3,TGTGCCATCAACCCTAGCGGGAGGGCTGATGAGACCCAGTACTTC,CAINPSGRADETQYF
-,-,TRBJ2-1,TRBV7-9,TGTGCCAGCAGCTCGCCCGAAAGCGAGCAGTTCTTC,CASSSPESEQFF
-,TRBD2,TRBJ2-7,TRBV4-3,TGCGCCAGCAGCCTCGGGGCGGGAGTCCTCTACGAGCAGTACTTC,CASSLGAGVLYEQYF
few,TRBD1,TRBJ2-3,TRBV7-9,TGTGCCAGCAGCCCTCGGGACAGACTTAGCACAGATACGCAGTATTTT,CASSPRDRLSTDTQYF
-,-,TRBJ1-1,TRBV5-1,TGCGCCAGCAGCAAACAGGGAATATTCACTGAAGCTTTCTTT,CASSKQGIFTEAFF
-,-,TRBJ1-3,TRBV27,TGTGCCAGCAGTCCTATAGCAGATCTAGGCGGAAACACCATATATTTT,CASSPIADLGGNTIYF
-,TRBD1,TRBJ1-1,TRBV5-1,TGCGCCAGCAGCAGACGGGACAGGGAATTCACTGAAGCTTTCTTT,CASSRRDREFTEAFF
few,TRBD2,TRBJ2-1,TRBV5-1,TGCGCCAGCAGGCCGCTAGCGGACTCCTACAATGAGCAGTTCTTC,CASRPLADSYNEQFF
-,TRBD2,TRBJ2-7,TRBV7-2,TGTGCCAGCAGCCTCGGACTAGCGGGAGGGGAGCACGAGCAGTACTTC,CASSLGLAGGEHEQYF
many,TRBD1,TRBJ1-2,TRBV10-3,TGTGCCATCAGTCACCCGGGACAGGGGTCATATGGCTACACCTTC,CAISHPGQGSYGYTF
-,TRBD2,TRBJ2-3,TRBV20-1,TGCAGTGCTAGAAGACCCGCCGCGGGGGAAGGCGGTACGCAGTATTTT,CSARRPAAGEGGTQYF
-,TRBD1,TRBJ1-2,TRBV14,TGTGCCAGCAGCCAGTATCCGCCGGGACAGGGGCCGCTAGGCTATGGCTACACCTTC,CASSQYPPGQGPLGYGYTF
many,-,TRBJ2-1,TRBV3-1,TGTGCCAGCAGCCAGTACGGCAACAATGAGCAGTTCTTC,CASSQYGNNEQFF